The entry below gives a single T cell receptor beta chain sequence along with its context. No antigen is known for it. The cohort excluded patients with autoimmune disease history or systemic immunosuppression. This sample was included in a study of OX40 agonist ivuxolimab in advanced cancers. For the study at large: Partial responses were achieved by three patients, one with hepatocellular carcinoma and two with cutaneous melanoma.

Sequencing was performed with immunoSEQ multiplex PCR; in TCRdb, only in-frame clones are kept and a portion is missing. The sample holds 40,000 to 60,000 clones, 80% to 90% seen once. Germline values: CDR1 SEHNR, CDR2 FQNEAQ (reference sequence). The CDR3 has 14 amino acids. V dropped 3 bases and J dropped 5 bases, with 11 bases sitting between them. Overall study findings and caveats: Researchers did not determine the expanded peripheral T cells' antigen specificity. At doses 0.1 to 3.0 mg/kg, CD4+ and CD8+ clones expanded.

The chain carries TRBV7-9 and TRBJ2-1, with D maybe TRBD1 (5 bases). The TCR comes from an adult with an advanced solid tumor such as melanoma, head and neck, liver or kidney cancer. The material sequenced was CD4+ or CD8+ T cells sorted from blood, taken in a trial of the OX40 agonist ivuxolimab. The DNA of the CDR3 is TGTGCCAGCAGCTTCTTACAGGAGCACAATGAGCAGTTCTTC. Protein: CASSFLQEHNEQFF.